Included here is one TCR beta chain sequence, with context. Its antigen is undetermined. The data were obtained in a study of blood T cells in healthy people across ages. Overall study findings and caveats: Considered underestimates were the diversity estimates obtained from one million T cells.

There are 14 residues in the CDR3. Germline CDR1 and CDR2: MNHNS and SASEGT. Sample-barcoded 5' priming and a J-beta primer mix drove a second PCR of 7 to 11 cycles. Unique molecular identifiers of 12 random nucleotides labeled each cDNA. TCRdb fed the 5' RACE reads into MiXCR, producing one record per CDR3 protein. The sample holds around 1,000,000 distinct CDR3 sequences; under 30% are singletons and the top ten take around 0.75%. The data also belong to a second study, concerning T cells of mothers and their children. Per that paper: Related and unrelated pairs show similar thymic shaping of TCR recombination output. Normalized overlap was always slightly, never significantly, higher in related than unrelated mother-child pairs.

The sequencing input was blood. The TCR comes from a girl between 2 and 10 years old in good health. J is TRBJ2-1 and V is TRBV6-1; TRBD2 matches at 8 bases. The end of the DNA aligns better with TRBJ2-5, so the J call may be wrong. CDR3 region: CASSEEASGETQYF. As DNA, the CDR3 is TGTGCCAGCAGTGAAGAGGCTAGCGGGGAGACCCAGTACTTC.